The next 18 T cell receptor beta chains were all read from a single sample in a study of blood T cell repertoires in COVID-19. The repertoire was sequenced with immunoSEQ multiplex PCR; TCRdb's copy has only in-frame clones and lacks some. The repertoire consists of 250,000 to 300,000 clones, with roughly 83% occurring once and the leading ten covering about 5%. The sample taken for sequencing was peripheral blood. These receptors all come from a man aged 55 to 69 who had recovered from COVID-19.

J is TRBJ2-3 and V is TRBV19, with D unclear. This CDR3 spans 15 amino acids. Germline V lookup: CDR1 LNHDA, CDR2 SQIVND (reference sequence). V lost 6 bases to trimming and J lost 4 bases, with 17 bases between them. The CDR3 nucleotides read TGTGCCAGTAGCAATCTAGGTGCCGCAGCAGATACGCAGTATTTT. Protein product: CASSNLGAAADTQYF.

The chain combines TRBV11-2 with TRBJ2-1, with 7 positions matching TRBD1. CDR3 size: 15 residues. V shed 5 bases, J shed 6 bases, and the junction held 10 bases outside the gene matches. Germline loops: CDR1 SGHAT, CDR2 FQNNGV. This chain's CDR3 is CASSLARGQVNEQFF. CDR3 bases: TGTGCCAGCAGCCTTGCTAGGGGGCAAGTCAATGAGCAGTTCTTC.

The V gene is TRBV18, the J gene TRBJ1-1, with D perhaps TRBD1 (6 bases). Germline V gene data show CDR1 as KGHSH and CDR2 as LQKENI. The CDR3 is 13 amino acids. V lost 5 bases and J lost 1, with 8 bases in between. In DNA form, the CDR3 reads TGTGCCAGCTCAGTACAGGGGAACACTGAAGCTTTCTTT. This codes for CASSVQGNTEAFF.

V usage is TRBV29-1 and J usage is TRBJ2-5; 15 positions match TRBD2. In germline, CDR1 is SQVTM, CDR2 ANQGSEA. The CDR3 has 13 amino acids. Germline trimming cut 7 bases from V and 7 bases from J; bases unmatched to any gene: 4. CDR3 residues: CSAPGLAGGTQYF. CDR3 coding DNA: TGCAGCGCCCCGGGACTAGCGGGAGGGACCCAGTACTTC.

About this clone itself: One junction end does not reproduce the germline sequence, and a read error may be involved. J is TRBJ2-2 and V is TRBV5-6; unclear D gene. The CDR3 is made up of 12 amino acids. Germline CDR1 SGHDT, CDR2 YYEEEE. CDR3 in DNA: TGTGCCAGCAACTTGGGTCTCGGGGAGCTGTTTTTT. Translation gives CASNLGLGELFF.

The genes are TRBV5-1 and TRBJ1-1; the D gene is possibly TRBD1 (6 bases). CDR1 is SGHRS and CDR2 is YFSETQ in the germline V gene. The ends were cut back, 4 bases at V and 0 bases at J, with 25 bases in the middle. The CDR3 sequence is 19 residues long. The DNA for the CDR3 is TGCGCCAGCAGCCCACACCGGGGGGCGATCAGTTTTATGAACACTGAAGCTTTCTTT. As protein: CASSPHRGAISFMNTEAFF.

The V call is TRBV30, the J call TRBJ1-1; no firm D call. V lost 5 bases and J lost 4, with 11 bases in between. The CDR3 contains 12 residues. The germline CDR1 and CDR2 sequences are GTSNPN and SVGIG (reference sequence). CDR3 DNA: TGTGCCTGGGACCGACCGGGCACTGAAGCTTTCTTT. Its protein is CAWDRPGTEAFF. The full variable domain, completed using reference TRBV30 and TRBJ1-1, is SQTIHQWPATLVQPVGSPLSLECTVEGTSNPNLYWYRQAAGRGLQLLFYSVGIGQISSEVPQNLSASRPQDRQFILSSKKLLLSDSGFYLCAWDRPGTEAFFGQGTRLTVV.

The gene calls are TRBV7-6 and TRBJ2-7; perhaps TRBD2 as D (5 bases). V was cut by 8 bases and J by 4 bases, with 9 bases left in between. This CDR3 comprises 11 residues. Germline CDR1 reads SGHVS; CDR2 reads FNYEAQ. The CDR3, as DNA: TGTGCCAGCGTCGGGGTTTACGAGCAGTACTTC. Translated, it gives CASVGVYEQYF.

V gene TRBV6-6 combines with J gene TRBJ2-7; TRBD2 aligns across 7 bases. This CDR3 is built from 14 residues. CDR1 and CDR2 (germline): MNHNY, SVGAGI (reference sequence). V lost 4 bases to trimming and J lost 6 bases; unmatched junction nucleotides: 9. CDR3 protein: CASSSTGGTFEQYF. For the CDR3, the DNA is TGTGCCAGCAGTTCAACGGGGGGTACCTTCGAGCAGTACTTC.

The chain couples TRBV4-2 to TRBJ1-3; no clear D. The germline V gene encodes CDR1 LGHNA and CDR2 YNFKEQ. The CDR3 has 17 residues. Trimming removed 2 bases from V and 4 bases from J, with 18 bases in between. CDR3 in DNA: TGTGCCAGCAGCCAAAAGGTTGGTCGGGGATCAGGAAACACCATATATTTT. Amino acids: CASSQKVGRGSGNTIYF.

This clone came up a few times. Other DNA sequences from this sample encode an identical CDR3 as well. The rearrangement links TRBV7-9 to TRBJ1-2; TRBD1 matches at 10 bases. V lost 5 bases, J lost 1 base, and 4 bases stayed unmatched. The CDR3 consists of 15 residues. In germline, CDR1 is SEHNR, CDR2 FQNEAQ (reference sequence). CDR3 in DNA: TGTGCCAGCAGCCCTGGGACAGGGGTTAACTATGGCTACACCTTC. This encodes CASSPGTGVNYGYTF. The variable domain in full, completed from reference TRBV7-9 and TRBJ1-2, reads DTGVSQNPRHKITKRGQNVTFRCDPISEHNRLYWYRQTLGQGPEFLTYFQNEAQLEKSRLLSDRFSAERPKGSFSTLEIQRTEQGDSAMYLCASSPGTGVNYGYTFGSGTRLTVV.

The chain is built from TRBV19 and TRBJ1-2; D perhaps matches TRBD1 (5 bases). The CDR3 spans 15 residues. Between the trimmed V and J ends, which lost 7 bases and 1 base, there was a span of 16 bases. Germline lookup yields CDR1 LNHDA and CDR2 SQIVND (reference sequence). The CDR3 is CASTQEEGLNYGYTF. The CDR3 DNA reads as TGTGCCAGTACCCAAGAGGAGGGACTTAACTATGGCTACACCTTC.

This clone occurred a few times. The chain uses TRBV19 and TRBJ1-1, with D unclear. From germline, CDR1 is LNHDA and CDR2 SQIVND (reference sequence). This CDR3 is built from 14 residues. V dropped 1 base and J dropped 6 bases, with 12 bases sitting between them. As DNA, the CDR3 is TGTGCCAGTAGTATAGCCGTGGCCGGGTCTGAAGCTTTCTTT. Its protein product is CASSIAVAGSEAFF.

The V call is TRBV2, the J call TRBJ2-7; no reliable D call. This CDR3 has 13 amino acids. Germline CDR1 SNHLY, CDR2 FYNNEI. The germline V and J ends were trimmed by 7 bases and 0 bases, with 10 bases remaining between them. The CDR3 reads CASKAGDSYEQYF. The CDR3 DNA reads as TGTGCCAGCAAAGCTGGAGACTCCTACGAGCAGTACTTC.

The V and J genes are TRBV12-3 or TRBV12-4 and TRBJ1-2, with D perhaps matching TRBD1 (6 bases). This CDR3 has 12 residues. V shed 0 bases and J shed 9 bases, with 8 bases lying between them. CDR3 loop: CASSLAGTSYTF. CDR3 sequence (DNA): TGTGCCAGCAGTTTAGCAGGGACAAGCTACACCTTC.

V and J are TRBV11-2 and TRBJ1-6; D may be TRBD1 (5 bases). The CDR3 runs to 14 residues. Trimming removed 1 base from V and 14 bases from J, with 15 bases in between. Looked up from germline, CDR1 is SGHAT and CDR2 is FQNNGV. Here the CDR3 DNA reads TGTGCCAGCAGCTTAGGGACAATGAGAGAGTCCCTCCACTTT. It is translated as CASSLGTMRESLHF.

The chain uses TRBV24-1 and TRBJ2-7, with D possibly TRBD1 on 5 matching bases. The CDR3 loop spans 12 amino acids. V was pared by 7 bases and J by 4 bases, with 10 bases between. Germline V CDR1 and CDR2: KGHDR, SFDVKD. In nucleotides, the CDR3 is TGTGCCACCAGCCAGGGTGCTTACGAGCAGTACTTC. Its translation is CATSQGAYEQYF.

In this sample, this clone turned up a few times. The CDR3: CASTPGQVYGYTF. In DNA, the CDR3 is TGTGCCAGCACCCCGGGACAGGTATATGGCTACACCTTC. The chain has TRBV2 and TRBJ1-2, with 8 bases matching TRBD1. The CDR3 runs 13 residues. The germline CDR1 and CDR2 sequences are SNHLY and FYNNEI. Unmatched junction bases numbered 6, after V lost 7 bases and J lost 5 bases.